Following are 5 T cell receptor beta chains from one sample sequenced in a study of T cell responses to AZD1222 COVID-19 vaccine. This table comes from immunoSEQ multiplex PCR, and its TCRdb copy is limited to in-frame clones, with some not included. Among under 150,000 clones listed, less than 90% were seen once. The sequencing used peripheral blood, collected on day 0 of AZD1222 vaccination. The receptors here all came from an adult in good health.

V gene TRBV6-5 combines with J gene TRBJ1-1; no definite D call. Germline CDR1 is MNHEY and CDR2 is SVGAGI. The CDR3 length is 16 residues. Trimming removed 4 bases from V and 5 bases from J, with 20 bases in between. The CDR3 reads CASSSPPGRPGTEAFF. CDR3 bases: TGTGCCAGCAGTTCCCCCCCCGGGAGGCCGGGAACTGAAGCTTTCTTT.

Turning to this clone: Because the CDR3's place on the DNA is in doubt, the DNA is left out and the CDR3 is given as listed by TCRdb. CDR3 loop: CANPITVAGGSYEQYF. The chain couples TRBV21-1 to TRBJ2-7; the table's D call of TRBD2 was not tested on the DNA. TRBV21-1 is tagged as a pseudogene. The CDR3 extends over 16 residues, inclusive of both ends.

The V gene is TRBV11-2, the J gene TRBJ1-1, with D maybe TRBD1 (6 bases). CDR3 length equals 14 residues. Trimming shortened V by 3 bases and J by 5 bases, and 13 bases separated the two germline ends. Germline loops: CDR1 SGHAT, CDR2 FQNNGV. DNA for the CDR3: TGTGCCAGCAGCTTCCGAGGGGGTGGGACTGAAGCTTTCTTT. This gives the protein CASSFRGGGTEAFF.

This clone was detected only a few times. This chain links TRBV3-1 (or the pseudogene TRBV3-2) with TRBJ1-4; 7 nucleotides match TRBD1. V gave up 8 bases and J gave up 8 bases; unmatched junction bases: 8. This CDR3 region has 13 residues. Germline V gene data show CDR1 as LGHDT and CDR2 as YNNKEL (reference sequence). The CDR3 is CASRRQGGEKLFF. In DNA, the CDR3 is TGTGCCAGCCGTAGACAGGGCGGCGAAAAACTGTTTTTT.

As regards this clone: The sample carries other DNA sequences with the same CDR3. V and J are TRBV18 and TRBJ2-5; D unclear. CDR3 length: 11 residues. Germline CDR1 reads KGHSH; CDR2 reads LQKENI. V lost 2 bases, J lost 5 bases, and 3 bases lay in between. The CDR3 here is CASSPKETQYF. As DNA, the CDR3 is TGTGCCAGCTCACCAAAGGAGACCCAGTACTTC.